These 25 T cell receptor beta chains were all obtained from the same sample, sequenced in a study of control samples from healthy donors and cancer patients. Assay used: immunoSEQ multiplex PCR; TCRdb lists only in-frame clones, some missing. Here the sample spans about 65,000 clones, over 75% being singletons. The source material was PBMCs. The receptor set was obtained from a woman aged 50 to 65 with colorectal cancer.

The rearrangement links TRBV30 to TRBJ2-7; D is possibly TRBD2 (6 bases). With 6 bases removed from V and 9 bases from J, the gap between germline ends came to 21 bases. The CDR3 spans 13 residues. Germline CDR1 GTSNPN, CDR2 SVGIG (reference sequence). This chain's CDR3 is CACDRVGGSVQYF. CDR3 nucleotide sequence: TGTGCCTGTGATCGGGTGGGGGGATCGGTGCAGTACTTC.

This sequence joins TRBV3-1 (or the pseudogene TRBV3-2) and TRBJ2-7, with 11 bases aligning to TRBD2. There are 14 residues in the CDR3. The germline CDR1 and CDR2 sequences are LGHDT and YNNKEL (reference sequence). V trimming: 4 bases; J trimming: 1 base; junction bases outside the gene matches: 0. The CDR3 loop is CASSLAGGSYEQYF. DNA of the CDR3: TGTGCCAGCAGCCTAGCGGGAGGGTCCTACGAGCAGTACTTC.

V usage is TRBV30 and J usage is TRBJ2-5; D not resolved. V lost 2 bases, J lost 1 base, and 14 bases lay in between. This CDR3 contains 15 residues. CDR1 and CDR2 (germline): GTSNPN, SVGIG (reference sequence). CDR3 bases: TGTGCCTGGAGTAAAGGCCGGGCCACCCAAGAGACCCAGTACTTC. Translation: CAWSKGRATQETQYF. Full variable domain (outside the CDR3, taken from reference TRBV30 and TRBJ2-5): SQTIHQWPATLVQPVGSPLSLECTVEGTSNPNLYWYRQAAGRGLQLLFYSVGIGQISSEVPQNLSASRPQDRQFILSSKKLLLSDSGFYLCAWSKGRATQETQYFGPGTRLLVL.

The chain combines TRBV2 with TRBJ2-7; tentative D call: TRBD1 (6 bases). This CDR3 spans 13 amino acids. CDR1 is SNHLY and CDR2 is FYNNEI in the germline V gene. Between the trimmed V and J ends, which lost 3 bases and 3 bases, there was a span of 9 bases. CDR3 sequence (DNA): TGTGCCAGCAGTGAGGGGGCCTTCTACGAGCAGTACTTC. Protein: CASSEGAFYEQYF.

This chain joins TRBV11-2 and TRBJ1-1; D possibly corresponds to TRBD1 (5 bases). From germline, CDR1 is SGHAT and CDR2 FQNNGV. Between the trimmed V and J ends, which lost 5 bases and 4 bases, there was a span of 20 bases. The length of the CDR3 is 16 residues. The CDR3 is CASSRGEGNGGTEAFF. The CDR3 nucleotides are TGTGCCAGCAGCCGAGGGGAAGGGAACGGTGGCACTGAAGCTTTCTTT.

V and J are TRBV27 and TRBJ1-1; perhaps TRBD1 as D (5 bases). Germline CDR1 MNHEY, CDR2 SMNVEV (reference sequence). V was shortened by 5 bases and J by 4 bases, with 14 bases between the two germline ends. The CDR3 covers 14 residues. The CDR3 loop reads CASSPEPRGTEAFF. DNA of the CDR3: TGTGCCAGCAGTCCAGAGCCGAGGGGCACTGAAGCTTTCTTT.

This sequence joins TRBV28 and TRBJ2-7; D call uncertain. Trimming took 2 bases from V and 2 from J, leaving 13 bases between them. This CDR3 spans 15 amino acids. Germline lookup yields CDR1 MDHEN and CDR2 SYDVKM. The CDR3 spells CASSLMASKAYEQYF. The CDR3 nucleotides read TGTGCCAGCAGTTTAATGGCTAGTAAGGCCTACGAGCAGTACTTC.

This chain connects TRBV7-6 to TRBJ2-1; 10 bases match TRBD2. Germline V CDR1 and CDR2: SGHVS, FNYEAQ. The V and J ends lost 3 bases and 9 bases, in that order; junction bases with no gene match: 14. The length of the CDR3 is 17 residues. The CDR3 is CASSFSKTGTSVGEQFF. For the CDR3, the DNA is TGTGCCAGCAGCTTTAGTAAAACCGGGACTAGCGTCGGTGAGCAGTTCTTC.

The chain carries TRBV30 and TRBJ1-4; D is possibly TRBD1 (5 bases). This CDR3 comprises 15 residues. Germline CDR1 is GTSNPN and CDR2 is SVGIG (reference sequence). The V end was cut by 0 bases, the J end by 5 bases, with 13 bases between. The CDR3 loop reads CAWSVDKTENEKLFF. The DNA for the CDR3 is TGTGCCTGGAGTGTAGATAAGACAGAGAATGAAAAACTGTTTTTT. Full variable domain (missing parts from reference TRBV30 and TRBJ1-4): SQTIHQWPATLVQPVGSPLSLECTVEGTSNPNLYWYRQAAGRGLQLLFYSVGIGQISSEVPQNLSASRPQDRQFILSSKKLLLSDSGFYLCAWSVDKTENEKLFFGSGTQLSVL.

The chain is built from TRBV3-1 (or the pseudogene TRBV3-2) and TRBJ1-2, with 11 bases aligning to TRBD1. This CDR3 spans 14 amino acids. Germline CDR1 is LGHDT and CDR2 is YNNKEL (reference sequence). Germline trimming cut 4 bases from V and 12 bases from J; bases unmatched to any gene: 10. The CDR3 reads CASSPGQGAGIHTF. DNA of the CDR3: TGTGCCAGCAGCCCTGGACAGGGGGCGGGGATCCACACCTTC.

This clone was counted only a few times. The gene calls are TRBV20-1 and TRBJ1-5; 8 nucleotides align to TRBD1. The J segment lost 6 bases and the V segment lost 3 bases, leaving 4 bases of the junction unmatched. The germline gives CDR1 DFQATT, CDR2 SNEGSKA (reference sequence). CDR3 length: 13 amino acids. This chain's CDR3 is CSASPTGGQPQHF. In nucleotides, the CDR3 is TGCAGTGCTAGTCCAACAGGGGGTCAGCCCCAGCATTTT.

The V gene is TRBV28, the J gene TRBJ1-1, with unresolved D. CDR1 and CDR2 from the germline V gene are MDHEN and SYDVKM. This CDR3 is built from 13 residues. V was pared by 8 bases and J by 2 bases, with 12 bases between. The DNA of the CDR3 is TGTGCCAGCGCGTTGAGTTTTAACACTGAAGCTTTCTTT. Translating gives CASALSFNTEAFF.

J is TRBJ1-6 and V is TRBV3-1 (or the pseudogene TRBV3-2); perhaps TRBD1 as D (6 bases). CDR3 length: 13 residues. The germline CDR1 and CDR2 sequences are LGHDT and YNNKEL (reference sequence). V dropped 8 bases and J dropped 10 bases, with 15 bases sitting between them. The CDR3 sequence is CASHPQGGSPLHF. The DNA of the CDR3 is TGTGCCAGCCACCCACAGGGAGGATCACCCCTCCACTTT.

The chain carries TRBV6-5 and TRBJ2-2, with D possibly TRBD1 on 6 matching bases. The CDR3 is made up of 15 amino acids. In germline, CDR1 is MNHEY, CDR2 SVGAGI. Trimming took 8 bases from V and 2 from J, leaving 15 bases between them. The CDR3 reads CASLPTRGNTGELFF. The CDR3, as DNA: TGTGCCAGCCTCCCTACCAGGGGAAACACCGGGGAGCTGTTTTTT.

In nucleotides, the CDR3 is TGTGCCAGTAGTATAGTTGTTGAGACTAGCGGGGAGCAGTTCTTC. It codes for CASSIVVETSGEQFF. J is TRBJ2-1 and V is TRBV19; 10 bases line up with TRBD2. J was trimmed by 10 bases and V by 1 base; bases with no gene match: 7. The V gene's germline CDR1 is LNHDA and CDR2 SQIVND (reference sequence). The CDR3 covers 15 residues. Full variable domain (outside the CDR3, taken from reference TRBV19 and TRBJ2-1): DGGITQSPKYLFRKEGQNVTLSCEQNLNHDAMYWYRQDPGQGLRLIYYSQIVNDFQKGDIAEGYSVSREKKESFPLTVTSAQKNPTAFYLCASSIVVETSGEQFFGPGTRLTVL.

The V gene is TRBV28, the J gene TRBJ2-3; 8 bases line up with TRBD1. V dropped 5 bases and J dropped 5; count of bases not matched to a gene: 12. Germline V gives CDR1 MDHEN, CDR2 SYDVKM. This CDR3 comprises 16 residues. CDR3 nucleotide sequence: TGTGCCAGCAGTAAAATCAGGACAGGGCGAGGAGATACGCAGTATTTT. It yields the protein CASSKIRTGRGDTQYF.

This clone appeared once. The genes are TRBV24-1 and TRBJ2-5; 9 bases are shared with TRBD1. The CDR3 length is 15 residues. The germline gives CDR1 KGHDR, CDR2 SFDVKD. V was pared by 5 bases and J by 5 bases, with 8 bases of the junction left unmatched. The CDR3 protein is CATSAAGQGYETQYF. The CDR3 DNA reads TGTGCCACCAGTGCCGCGGGACAGGGATACGAGACCCAGTACTTC.

The J gene is TRBJ2-7, the V gene TRBV9, with D possibly TRBD2 on 7 matching bases. The CDR3 runs to 15 residues. Germline-derived CDR1 and CDR2 are SGDLS and YYNGEE. With 2 bases removed from V and 5 bases from J, the gap between germline ends came to 17 bases. This chain's CDR3 is CASSVGGGAYNEQYF. CDR3 nucleotides: TGTGCCAGCAGCGTCGGAGGGGGGGCCTATAACGAGCAGTACTTC.

The V gene is TRBV5-5, the J gene TRBJ1-5; D perhaps matches TRBD1 (5 bases). V was trimmed by 0 bases and J by 0 bases, leaving 16 bases between them. The germline V gene encodes CDR1 SGHKS and CDR2 YYEKEE (reference sequence). This CDR3 comprises 18 residues. The CDR3 sequence: CASSLEYLQELSNQPQHF. CDR3 in DNA: TGTGCCAGCAGCTTGGAATATTTACAGGAGCTTAGCAATCAGCCCCAGCATTTT.

This clone has only a few counts. This rearrangement joins TRBV19 to TRBJ2-7; the D gene is possibly TRBD1 (6 bases). Per the germline V gene, CDR1 is LNHDA and CDR2 is SQIVND (reference sequence). V was clipped by 1 base and J by 0 bases, with 13 bases between them. The CDR3 length is 16 residues. CDR3 loop: CASSIGGQGISYEQYF. The CDR3 nucleotides are TGTGCCAGTAGTATAGGTGGGCAGGGGATCTCCTACGAGCAGTACTTC.

DNA for the CDR3: TGTGCCAGCGGTCGGGACTACAATGAGCAGTTCTTC. It yields the protein CASGRDYNEQFF. The J gene is TRBJ2-1, the V gene TRBV6-6; D is perhaps TRBD2 (5 bases). The V end lost 8 bases, the J end lost 3 bases, and 8 bases lay between the germline ends. Germline V gene data show CDR1 as MNHNY and CDR2 as SVGAGI (reference sequence). The CDR3 has 12 amino acids.

The chain carries TRBV6-1 and TRBJ1-1, with 8 bases matching TRBD1. This CDR3 has 15 residues. Losses at the gene ends were 2 bases for V and 4 bases for J; bases not matched to a gene: 6. Germline lookup yields CDR1 MNHNS and CDR2 SASEGT. The CDR3 is CASSERTGRTTEAFF. CDR3 DNA: TGTGCCAGCAGTGAACGGACAGGGAGAACCACTGAAGCTTTCTTT.

The V gene is TRBV7-9, the J gene TRBJ1-1, with D maybe TRBD1 (5 bases). Germline V gene lookup returns CDR1 SEHNR and CDR2 FQNEAQ (reference sequence). The CDR3 length is 14 residues. V was shortened by 3 bases and J by 6 bases, with 14 bases between the two germline ends. The CDR3 coding sequence is TGTGCCAGCAGCTTTTTGGGGGGTGTGGCTGAAGCTTTCTTT. This translates into CASSFLGGVAEAFF.

The rearrangement joins TRBV10-3 to TRBJ1-1; tentatively, D is TRBD1 (6 bases). Trimming shortened V by 6 bases and J by 0 bases, and 8 bases separated the two germline ends. This CDR3 is 13 amino acids long. CDR1 is ENHRY and CDR2 is SYGVKD in the germline V gene. The CDR3 DNA follows: TGTGCCATCAGCACAGGGTTGAACACTGAAGCTTTCTTT. Translation: CAISTGLNTEAFF.

The chain joins TRBV12-3 or TRBV12-4 to TRBJ1-2; D possibly corresponds to TRBD1 (6 bases). The V and J ends lost 5 bases and 6 bases respectively, with 13 bases between them. CDR3 length: 13 residues. Here the CDR3 reads CASSPRTEHGYTF. Here the CDR3 DNA reads TGTGCCAGCAGTCCAAGGACAGAGCATGGCTACACCTTC.